The rows below give T cell receptor beta chains drawn from one sample of a study of blood T cells in healthy people across ages. TCRdb re-derived calls from the 5' RACE reads in MiXCR, one entry per CDR3 protein. Here the sample spans approximately 1,000,000 distinct CDR3 sequences, around 43% being singletons. The sequenced material came from blood. The origin of the receptors is a woman between 55 and 75 years old in good health. Each CDR3 is given with its conserved first and last residue. Some rows have no size entry. The others give once, few or many, or a class for an expanded clone.

clone_size j_call v_call cdr3_aa
NA TRBJ2-3 TRBV20-1 CSARVDPANTDTQYF
NA TRBJ1-6 TRBV27 CASSLSTGLSNSPLHF
NA TRBJ1-4 TRBV5-8 CASSPTEKLFF
few TRBJ1-2 TRBV9 CASSVDPTDNYGYTF
NA TRBJ2-3 TRBV11-2 CASSLPDSADTQYF
few TRBJ2-5 TRBV29-1 CSVDGTGGFETQYF
once TRBJ1-6 TRBV20-1 CSAYLETGDNSPLHF
NA TRBJ2-6 TRBV20-1 CSARDVGGRSGANVLTF
NA NA TRBV11-3 CASSLGSAGALGETQYF
few TRBJ2-7 TRBV2 CASGSSGISEQYF
few TRBJ1-2 TRBV5-1 CASSGTELNYGYTF
NA TRBJ1-2 TRBV6-1 CASSEGAAVLGGYTF
NA TRBJ2-7 TRBV5-6 CASSGQGPAYEQYF
NA TRBJ2-1 TRBV20-1 CSAMREFNEQFF
few TRBJ2-4 TRBV20-1 CSALARWGNIQYF
NA TRBJ2-6 TRBV30 CASTGTRSGANVLTF
NA TRBJ2-1 TRBV20-1 CSAMQESAAGGLLDEQFF
many TRBJ2-7 TRBV7-2 CASSLRGGRSSYEQYF
few TRBJ1-4 TRBV5-5 CASSPTDATNEKLFF
NA TRBJ2-5 TRBV7-9 CASSLGLAGGPADNEQYF
NA TRBJ2-1 TRBV7-8 CASSLGQAGHEQFF
NA TRBJ2-5 TRBV27 CASRPSPGASWEQYF
NA TRBJ2-5 TRBV6-6 CASSYFLAVQETQYF
NA TRBJ2-7 TRBV30 CAWSNPGRVAEQYF
NA NA TRBV20-1 CSAHDTTYEQYF
few TRBJ2-7 TRBV3-1 CASSQGKRYEQYF
NA TRBJ2-3 TRBV30 CAWSVLGATDTQYF
few TRBJ2-3 TRBV15 CATSRRRQGTDTQYF
few TRBJ2-5 TRBV28 CASSRTRTDQETQYF
few TRBJ2-1 TRBV11-1 CASSVARVSEQFF
NA TRBJ2-5 TRBV15 CATSRVMETQYF
NA NA TRBV18 CASSKGVQETQYF
NA TRBJ1-1 TRBV2 CASSGGGNTEAFF
NA NA TRBV2 CASSEGAHEQYF
NA TRBJ2-1 TRBV27 CASSLQGMGNEQFF
NA TRBJ2-1 TRBV7-2 CASSPRLVGEGEQFF
many TRBJ2-1 TRBV10-3 CAIRGQGNEQFF
NA TRBJ2-1 TRBV2 CASSEIGREPYNEQFF
many TRBJ1-2 TRBV29-1 CSVEGGSGGYTF
few TRBJ2-1 TRBV11-2 CASSSGLAKNEQFF
NA TRBJ2-1 TRBV5-6 CASRQSYNEQFF
few TRBJ2-1 TRBV9 CASSVTSESEQFF
NA TRBJ2-5 TRBV7-7 CASSRNRQGGLETQYF
NA TRBJ2-2 TRBV10-3 CAISNTGTSGTTGELFF
NA TRBJ2-7 TRBV6-1 CASSEGTLKGPYEQYF
NA TRBJ2-4 TRBV20-1 CSARDRLAGKQYF
few NA TRBV14 CASSQKRTEGKRDEQYF
NA TRBJ1-1 TRBV6-5 CASSPYRDRIGTEAFF
NA TRBJ2-5 TRBV7-9 CASSLESGFSETQYF
few TRBJ2-1 TRBV7-6 CASSRPRDAGRDEQFF
few TRBJ2-5 TRBV5-4 CAFRDRGRETQYF
NA TRBJ2-5 TRBV5-1 CVSSKQTGGLRAQYF
NA TRBJ2-1 TRBV29-1 CSVEPPGSKSSEQFF
NA TRBJ1-1 TRBV25-1 CASSEEGQWGTEAFF
NA TRBJ1-2 TRBV6-6 CATRTGGKDGYTF
NA TRBJ2-2 TRBV7-9 CASSSPQGANTGELFF
few TRBJ2-1 TRBV27 CASSSGLGPNEQFF
few TRBJ2-3 TRBV5-5 CASSRDAPSTDTQYF
few TRBJ2-7 TRBV6-5 CASSILQGIHEQYF
few TRBJ2-5 TRBV18 CASSPPDRVAIKTQYF